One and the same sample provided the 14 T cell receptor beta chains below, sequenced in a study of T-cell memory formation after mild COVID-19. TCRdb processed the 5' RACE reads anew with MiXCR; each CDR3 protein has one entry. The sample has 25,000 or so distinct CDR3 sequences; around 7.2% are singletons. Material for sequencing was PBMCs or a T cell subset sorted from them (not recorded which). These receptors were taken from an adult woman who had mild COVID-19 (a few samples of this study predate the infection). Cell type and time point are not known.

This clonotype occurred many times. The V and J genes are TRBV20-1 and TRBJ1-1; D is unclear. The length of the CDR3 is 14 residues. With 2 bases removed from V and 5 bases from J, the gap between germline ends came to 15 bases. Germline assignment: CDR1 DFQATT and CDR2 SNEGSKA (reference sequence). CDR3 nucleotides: TGCAGTGCTAGAAGCGCGGGTGGAGGAACTGAAGCTTTCTTT. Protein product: CSARSAGGGTEAFF.

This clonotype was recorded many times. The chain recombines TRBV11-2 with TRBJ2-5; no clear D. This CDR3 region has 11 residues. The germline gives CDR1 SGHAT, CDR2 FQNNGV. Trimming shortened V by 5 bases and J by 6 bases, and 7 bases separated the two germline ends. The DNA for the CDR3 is TGTGCCAGCAGCCGTGGAAAGACCCAGTACTTC. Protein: CASSRGKTQYF.

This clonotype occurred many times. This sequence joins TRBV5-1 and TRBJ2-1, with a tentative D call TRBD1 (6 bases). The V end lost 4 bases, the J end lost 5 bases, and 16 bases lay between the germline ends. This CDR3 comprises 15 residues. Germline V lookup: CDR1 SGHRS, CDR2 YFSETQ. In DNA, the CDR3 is TGCGCCAGCAGCCCCACCGGGACAAACAACAATGAGCAGTTCTTC. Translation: CASSPTGTNNNEQFF.

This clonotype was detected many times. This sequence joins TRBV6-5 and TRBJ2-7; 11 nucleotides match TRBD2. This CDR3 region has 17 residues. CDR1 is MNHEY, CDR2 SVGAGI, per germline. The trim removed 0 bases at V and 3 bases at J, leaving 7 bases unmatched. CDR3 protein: CASSYSNSGRANYEQYF. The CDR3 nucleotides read TGTGCCAGCAGTTACTCTAATAGCGGGAGGGCCAACTACGAGCAGTACTTC.

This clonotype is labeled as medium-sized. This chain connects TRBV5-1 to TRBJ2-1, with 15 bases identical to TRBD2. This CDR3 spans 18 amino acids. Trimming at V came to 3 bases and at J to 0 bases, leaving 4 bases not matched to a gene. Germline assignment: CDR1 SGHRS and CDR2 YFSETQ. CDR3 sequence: CASSSGTSGRSSYNEQFF. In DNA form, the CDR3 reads TGCGCCAGCAGCTCCGGGACTAGCGGGAGGAGCTCCTACAATGAGCAGTTCTTC.

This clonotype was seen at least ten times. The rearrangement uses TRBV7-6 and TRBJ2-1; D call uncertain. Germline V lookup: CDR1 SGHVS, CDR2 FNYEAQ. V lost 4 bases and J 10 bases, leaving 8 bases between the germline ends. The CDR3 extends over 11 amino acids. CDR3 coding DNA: TGTGCCAGCAGCTCGTCGAGGGAGCAGTTCTTC. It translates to CASSSSREQFF.

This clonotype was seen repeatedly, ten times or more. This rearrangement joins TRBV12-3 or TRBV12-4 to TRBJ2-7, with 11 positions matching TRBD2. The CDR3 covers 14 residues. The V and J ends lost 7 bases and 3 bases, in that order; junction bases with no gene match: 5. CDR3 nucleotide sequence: TGTGCCAGCATGCCGGGACTAGCGGTCTACGAGCAGTACTTC. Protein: CASMPGLAVYEQYF.

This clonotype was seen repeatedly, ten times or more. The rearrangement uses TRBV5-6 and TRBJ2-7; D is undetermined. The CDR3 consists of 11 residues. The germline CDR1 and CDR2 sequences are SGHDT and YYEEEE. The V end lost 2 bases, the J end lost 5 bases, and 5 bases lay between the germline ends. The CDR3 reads CASSLNNEQYF. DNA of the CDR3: TGTGCCAGCAGCTTAAATAACGAGCAGTACTTC. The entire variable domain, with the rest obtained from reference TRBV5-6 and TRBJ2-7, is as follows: DAGVTQSPTHLIKTRGQQVTLRCSPKSGHDTVSWYQQALGQGPQFIFQYYEEEERQRGNFPDRFSGHQFPNYSSELNVNALLLGDSALYLCASSLNNEQYFGPGTRLTVT.

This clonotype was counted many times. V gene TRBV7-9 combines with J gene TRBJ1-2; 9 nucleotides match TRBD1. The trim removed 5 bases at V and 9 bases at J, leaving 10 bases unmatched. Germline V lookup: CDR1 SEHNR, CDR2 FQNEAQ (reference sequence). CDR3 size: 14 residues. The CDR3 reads CASSPRDRERSYTF. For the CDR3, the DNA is TGTGCCAGCAGCCCCAGGGACAGGGAAAGGAGCTACACCTTC.

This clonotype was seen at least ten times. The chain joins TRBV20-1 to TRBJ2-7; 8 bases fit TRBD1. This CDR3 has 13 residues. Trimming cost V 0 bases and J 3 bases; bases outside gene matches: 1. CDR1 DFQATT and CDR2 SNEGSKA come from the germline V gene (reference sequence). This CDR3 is CSAREDRDYEQYF. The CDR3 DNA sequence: TGCAGTGCTAGAGAGGACAGGGACTACGAGCAGTACTTC.

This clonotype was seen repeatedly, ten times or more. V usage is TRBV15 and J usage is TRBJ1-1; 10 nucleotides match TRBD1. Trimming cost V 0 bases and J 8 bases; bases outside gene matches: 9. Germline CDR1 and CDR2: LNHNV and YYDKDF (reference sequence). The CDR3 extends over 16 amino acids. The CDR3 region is CATSRDPLTGGSEAFF. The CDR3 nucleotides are TGTGCCACCAGCAGAGATCCTTTGACAGGGGGCTCGGAAGCTTTCTTT.

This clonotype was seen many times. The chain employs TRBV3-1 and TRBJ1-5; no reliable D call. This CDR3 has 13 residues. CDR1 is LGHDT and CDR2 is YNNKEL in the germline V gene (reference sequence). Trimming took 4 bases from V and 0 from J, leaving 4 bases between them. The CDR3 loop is CASSPDSNQPQHF. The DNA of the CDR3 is TGTGCCAGCAGCCCTGATAGCAATCAGCCCCAGCATTTT.

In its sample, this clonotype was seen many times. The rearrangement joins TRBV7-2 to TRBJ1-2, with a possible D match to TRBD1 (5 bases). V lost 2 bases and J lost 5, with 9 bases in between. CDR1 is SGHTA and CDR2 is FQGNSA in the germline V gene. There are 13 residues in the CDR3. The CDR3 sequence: CASSLMRGYGYTF. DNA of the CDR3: TGTGCCAGCAGCTTAATGAGGGGATATGGCTACACCTTC.

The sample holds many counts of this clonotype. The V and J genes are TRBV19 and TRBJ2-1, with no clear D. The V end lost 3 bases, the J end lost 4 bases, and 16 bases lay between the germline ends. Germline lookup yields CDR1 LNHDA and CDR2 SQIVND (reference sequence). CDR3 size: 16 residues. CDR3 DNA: TGTGCCAGTAGTATTGACAACCGCCGGCGGTACAATGAGCAGTTCTTC. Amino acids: CASSIDNRRRYNEQFF.